This T cell receptor beta chain emerged from a study of early T cells in non-severe SARS-CoV-2 infection. General study points: VDJdb-based annotation leaned toward anti-spike CD8 responses and missed private and CD4 specificities.

To note about this clonotype: The antigen remains unidentified.

Molecules of cDNA were individually given unique molecular identifiers that were attached to them. TCRdb analysed the 5' RACE reads with MiXCR anew, one entry per CDR3 protein. The table has 55,000 or so distinct CDR3 sequences, more than 6.5% seen once; the top ten hold around 5%. V was cut by 5 bases and J by 4 bases, with 10 bases left in between. CDR3 length equals 13 residues. The rearrangement uses TRBV12-3 or TRBV12-4 and TRBJ2-3; D remains ambiguous. The receptor's source is an adult who was a healthcare worker with PCR-confirmed SARS-CoV-2 infection or an uninfected control (not recorded which). The starting material was whole blood, obtained at baseline. Here the CDR3 DNA reads TGTGCCAGCAGTCGATCCCTAGCAGATACGCAGTATTTT. It yields the protein CASSRSLADTQYF.